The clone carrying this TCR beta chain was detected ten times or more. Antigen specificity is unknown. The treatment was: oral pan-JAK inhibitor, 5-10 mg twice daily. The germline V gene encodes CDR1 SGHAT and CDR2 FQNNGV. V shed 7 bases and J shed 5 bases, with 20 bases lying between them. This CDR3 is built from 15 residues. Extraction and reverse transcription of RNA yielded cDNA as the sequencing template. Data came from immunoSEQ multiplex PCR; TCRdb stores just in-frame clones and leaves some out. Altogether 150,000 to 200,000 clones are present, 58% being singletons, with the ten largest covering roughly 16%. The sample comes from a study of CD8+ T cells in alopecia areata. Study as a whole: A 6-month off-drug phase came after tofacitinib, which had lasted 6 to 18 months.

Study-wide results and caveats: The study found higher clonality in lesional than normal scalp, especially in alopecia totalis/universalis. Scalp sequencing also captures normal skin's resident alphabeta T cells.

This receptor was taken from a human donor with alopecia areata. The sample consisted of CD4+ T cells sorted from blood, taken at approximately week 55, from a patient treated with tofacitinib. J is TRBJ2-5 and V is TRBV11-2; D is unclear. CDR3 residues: CASTSAQTRAETQYF. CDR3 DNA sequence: TGTGCCAGCACCTCCGCACAGACCCGGGCGGAGACCCAGTACTTC.